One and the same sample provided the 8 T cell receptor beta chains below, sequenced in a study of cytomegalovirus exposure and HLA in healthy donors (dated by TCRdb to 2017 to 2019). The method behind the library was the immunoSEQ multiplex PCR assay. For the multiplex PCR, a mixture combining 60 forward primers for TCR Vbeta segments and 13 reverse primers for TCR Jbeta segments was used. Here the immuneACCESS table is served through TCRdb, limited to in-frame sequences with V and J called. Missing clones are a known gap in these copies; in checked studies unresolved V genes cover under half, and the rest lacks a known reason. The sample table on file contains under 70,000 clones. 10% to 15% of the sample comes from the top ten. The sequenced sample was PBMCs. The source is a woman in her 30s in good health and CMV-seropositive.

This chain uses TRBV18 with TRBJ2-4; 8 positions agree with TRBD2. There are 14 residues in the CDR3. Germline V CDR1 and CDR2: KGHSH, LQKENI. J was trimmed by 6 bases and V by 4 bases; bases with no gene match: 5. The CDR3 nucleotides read TGTGCCAGCTCACTCTCAGCGGGAGTAAACATTCAGTACTTC. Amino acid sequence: CASSLSAGVNIQYF.

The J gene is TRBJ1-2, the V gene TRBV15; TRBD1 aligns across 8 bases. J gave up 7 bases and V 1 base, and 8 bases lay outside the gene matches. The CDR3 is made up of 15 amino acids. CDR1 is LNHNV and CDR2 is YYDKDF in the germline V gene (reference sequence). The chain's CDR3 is CATSRVTTGVAGYTF. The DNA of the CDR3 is TGTGCCACCAGCAGAGTTACGACAGGGGTGGCTGGCTACACCTTC.

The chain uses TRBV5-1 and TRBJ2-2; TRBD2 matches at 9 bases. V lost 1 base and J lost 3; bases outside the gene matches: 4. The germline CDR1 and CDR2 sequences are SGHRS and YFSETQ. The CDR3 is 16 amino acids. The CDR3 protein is CASSLSSGGDTGELFF. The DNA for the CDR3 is TGCGCCAGCAGCTTGAGTAGCGGGGGAGACACCGGGGAGCTGTTTTTT.

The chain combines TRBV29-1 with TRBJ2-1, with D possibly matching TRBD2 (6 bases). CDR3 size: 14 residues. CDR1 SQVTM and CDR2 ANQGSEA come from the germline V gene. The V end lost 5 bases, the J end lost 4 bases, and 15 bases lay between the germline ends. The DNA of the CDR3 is TGCAGCGTTCCGGGAGAAATGGCGTACAATGAGCAGTTCTTC. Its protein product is CSVPGEMAYNEQFF.

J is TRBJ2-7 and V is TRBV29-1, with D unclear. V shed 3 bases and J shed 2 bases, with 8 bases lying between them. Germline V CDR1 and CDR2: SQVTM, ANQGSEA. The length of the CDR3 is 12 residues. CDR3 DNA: TGCAGCGTTGATACAGAAACCTACGAGCAGTACTTC. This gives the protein CSVDTETYEQYF.

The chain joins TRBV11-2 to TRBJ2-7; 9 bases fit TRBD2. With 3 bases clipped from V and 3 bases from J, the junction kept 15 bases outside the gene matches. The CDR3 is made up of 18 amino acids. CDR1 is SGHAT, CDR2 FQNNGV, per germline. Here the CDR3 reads CASSLSDGGASGNYEQYF. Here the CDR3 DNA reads TGTGCCAGCAGCTTGTCGGACGGTGGTGCTAGCGGGAACTACGAGCAGTACTTC.

The CDR3 spells CASSIVTGLSNEQFF. DNA for the CDR3: TGTGCCAGTAGTATAGTCACGGGACTTAGCAATGAGCAGTTCTTC. This chain uses TRBV19 with TRBJ2-1, with D perhaps TRBD2 (6 bases). The germline V gene encodes CDR1 LNHDA and CDR2 SQIVND (reference sequence). The CDR3 contains 15 residues. V lost 1 base to trimming and J lost 6 bases, with 13 bases between them.

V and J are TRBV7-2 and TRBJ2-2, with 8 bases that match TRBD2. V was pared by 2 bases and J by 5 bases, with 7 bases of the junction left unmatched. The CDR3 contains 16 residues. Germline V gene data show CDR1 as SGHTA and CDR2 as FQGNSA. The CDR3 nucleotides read TGTGCCAGCAGCTTACCCGGGAGGGCCGCAACCGGGGAGCTGTTTTTT. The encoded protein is CASSLPGRAATGELFF.